One sample yielded the 28 T cell receptor beta chains listed below, sequenced in a study of blood T cells in healthy people across ages. Primers used in a second PCR of about 7 to 12 cycles were a sample-barcoded 5' primer and a J-beta primer mix. TCRdb processed the 5' RACE reads anew with MiXCR; each CDR3 protein has one entry. The sample shows approximately 1.5 million distinct CDR3 sequences, 34% of them seen only once. Sequencing input: blood. Every receptor here comes from a woman aged 25 to 45 in good health.

J is TRBJ1-1 and V is TRBV9; no clear D gene. V was clipped by 0 bases and J by 0 bases, with 9 bases between them. This CDR3 has 15 amino acids. Germline V gene data show CDR1 as SGDLS and CDR2 as YYNGEE. The CDR3 DNA reads as TGTGCCAGCAGCGTAGAGGGCAGCGTGAACACTGAAGCTTTCTTT. Its translation: CASSVEGSVNTEAFF.

The gene calls are TRBV12-3 or TRBV12-4 and TRBJ2-1; D is possibly TRBD2 (7 bases). Deletions cut 7 bases from V and 13 bases from J, with 26 bases between. There are 15 residues in the CDR3. Here the CDR3 reads CASTYLGGGRETQFF. In nucleotides, the CDR3 is TGTGCCAGCACCTATTTGGGGGGGGGCCGGGAGACCCAGTTCTTC.

The chain links TRBV25-1 to TRBJ1-2; 8 bases line up with TRBD1. The V and J ends lost 8 bases and 6 bases, in that order; junction bases with no gene match: 23. The germline V gene encodes CDR1 MGHDK and CDR2 SYGVNS. There are 18 residues in the CDR3. CDR3 sequence (DNA): TGTGCCAGCGCCGCCCTGGGACAGGAGACACTACTTGGAAATGGCTACACCTTC. It codes for CASAALGQETLLGNGYTF.

The V and J genes are TRBV18 and TRBJ2-3, with TRBD2 matching over 11 bases. Germline CDR1 is KGHSH and CDR2 is LQKENI. This CDR3 region has 16 residues. V was pared by 3 bases and J by 0 bases, with 2 bases of the junction left unmatched. The DNA of the CDR3 is TGTGCCAGCTCACCCTCTAGCGGGGGGAGCACAGATACGCAGTATTTT. Protein product: CASSPSSGGSTDTQYF.

Concerning this clonotype: Compared with germline, one end of the junction differs, possibly owing to a read error. The chain is built from TRBV4-1 and TRBJ2-7; 10 bases agree with TRBD2. Germline CDR1 reads MGHRA; CDR2 reads YSYEKL. This CDR3 is built from 18 residues. The CDR3 bases are TGCGTCAGCAGCCAAGCAAGGGCTAGCGGGGGCCTTTCCTACGAGCAGTACTTC. This codes for CVSSQARASGGLSYEQYF.

This clonotype was detected only a few times. The chain uses TRBV11-2 and TRBJ2-5; possible D gene TRBD1, 5 bases. The CDR3 runs 14 residues. V was pared by 5 bases and J by 4 bases, with 14 bases between. The germline V gene encodes CDR1 SGHAT and CDR2 FQNNGV. CDR3 in amino acids: CASSQGHRGETQYF. CDR3 in DNA: TGTGCCAGCAGCCAGGGCCATAGGGGAGAGACCCAGTACTTC. The variable domain in full, completed from reference TRBV11-2 and TRBJ2-5, reads EAGVAQSPRYKIIEKRQSVAFWCNPISGHATLYWYQQILGQGPKLLIQFQNNGVVDDSQLPKDRFSAERLKGVDSTLKIQPAKLEDSAVYLCASSQGHRGETQYFGPGTRLLVL.

This clonotype occurred many times. The chain employs TRBV7-8 and TRBJ2-5; possibly TRBD2 for D (5 bases). The CDR3 has 16 residues. Germline CDR1 and CDR2: SGHVS and FQNEAQ. V dropped 1 base and J dropped 0 bases, with 12 bases sitting between them. CDR3 residues: CASSLGAGAYQETQYF. In nucleotides, the CDR3 is TGTGCCAGCAGCTTAGGGGCGGGCGCATACCAAGAGACCCAGTACTTC.

The table lists this clonotype with a few counts. This chain joins TRBV29-1 and TRBJ1-1; D is undetermined. The germline V gene has CDR1 SQVTM and CDR2 ANQGSEA. CDR3 length: 13 amino acids. V was pared by 3 bases and J by 0 bases, with 8 bases between. The CDR3 nucleotides are TGCAGCGTTGACGGCAGTCTGAACACTGAAGCTTTCTTT. Its translation: CSVDGSLNTEAFF. Drawing the rest from reference TRBV29-1 and TRBJ1-1, the complete variable domain is SAVISQKPSRDICQRGTSLTIQCQVDSQVTMMFWYRQQPGQSLTLIATANQGSEATYESGFVIDKFPISRPNLTFSTLTVSNMSPEDSSIYLCSVDGSLNTEAFFGQGTRLTVV.

This chain uses TRBV4-1 with TRBJ1-4; 11 positions agree with TRBD1. CDR1 and CDR2 from the germline V gene are MGHRA and YSYEKL. The CDR3 has 16 amino acids. V dropped 4 bases and J dropped 6; count of bases not matched to a gene: 7. Here the CDR3 DNA reads TGCGCCAGCAGCCTCCGACCGGGACAGGGGGATGAAAAACTGTTTTTT. Translating gives CASSLRPGQGDEKLFF.

Points on this clonotype: A much larger clone sits a single nucleotide away, making a read error possible. The CDR3 reads CGVERQGDLGFYEQYF. The CDR3 DNA reads TGCGGCGTTGAGAGACAAGGGGACCTTGGGTTTTACGAGCAGTACTTC. The V gene is TRBV29-1, the J gene TRBJ2-7; D might be TRBD1 or TRBD2, each matching 5 bases. Germline CDR1 and CDR2: SQVTM and ANQGSEA. This CDR3 has 16 residues.

This rearrangement joins TRBV10-3 to TRBJ2-2; TRBD1 matches at 8 bases. Germline trimming cut 10 bases from V and 4 bases from J; bases unmatched to any gene: 8. CDR3 length equals 14 residues. CDR1 ENHRY and CDR2 SYGVKD come from the germline V gene. DNA of the CDR3: TGTGCCACTTTTGGACAGGGTATCACCGGGGAGCTGTTTTTT. Residues: CATFGQGITGELFF.

J is TRBJ2-7 and V is TRBV10-3, with no clear D. The CDR3 runs 11 residues. Germline V gene lookup returns CDR1 ENHRY and CDR2 SYGVKD. Trimming stripped 4 bases from V and 4 bases from J, with 5 bases between. The CDR3 DNA follows: TGTGCCATCAGTGGAGATTACGAGCAGTACTTC. Translated, it gives CAISGDYEQYF.

This clonotype has only one observation. This chain joins TRBV30 and TRBJ1-6; D call uncertain. The CDR3 spans 15 residues. From germline, CDR1 is GTSNPN and CDR2 SVGIG (reference sequence). V was pared by 3 bases and J by 2 bases, with 11 bases between. The CDR3 sequence is CAWSPPGTYNSPLHF. The CDR3 region has the DNA TGTGCCTGGAGCCCACCGGGGACCTATAATTCACCCCTCCACTTT.

The chain is built from TRBV15 and TRBJ1-6; the D is unclear. The CDR3 contains 14 residues. Germline V gene lookup returns CDR1 LNHNV and CDR2 YYDKDF (reference sequence). V was trimmed by 3 bases and J by 11 bases, leaving 14 bases between them. For the CDR3, the DNA is TGTGCCACCAGCAGTCTGGGCTCATTTCCACCCCTCCACTTT. It is translated as CATSSLGSFPPLHF. The full variable domain, in which reference TRBV15 and TRBJ1-6 provide the parts outside the CDR3, is DAMVIQNPRYQVTQFGKPVTLSCSQTLNHNVMYWYQQKSSQAPKLLFHYYDKDFNNEADTPDNFQSRRPNTSFCFLDIRSPGLGDTAMYLCATSSLGSFPPLHFGNGTRLTVT.

The chain employs TRBV5-1 and TRBJ2-7; D possibly corresponds to TRBD2 (6 bases). Trimming shortened V by 4 bases and J by 2 bases, and 13 bases separated the two germline ends. This CDR3 is built from 14 residues. Germline-derived CDR1 and CDR2 are SGHRS and YFSETQ. The CDR3 DNA sequence: TGCGCCAGCAGCACCGGGACTCCCCCCTACGAGCAGTACTTC. Protein sequence: CASSTGTPPYEQYF.

This clonotype was detected a few times. J is TRBJ2-1 and V is TRBV25-1; 8 bases fit TRBD2. After removal of 5 bases from V and 3 bases from J, the junction contained 6 bases not matched to a gene. Germline assignment: CDR1 MGHDK and CDR2 SYGVNS. The CDR3 contains 15 residues. As DNA, the CDR3 is TGTGCCAGCAGTAGGGGCGGGGGGAACTACAATGAGCAGTTCTTC. Its translation is CASSRGGGNYNEQFF.

This clonotype has more than one count but fewer than ten. This chain connects TRBV20-1 to TRBJ1-5; D unclear. CDR3 length: 12 residues. Germline lookup yields CDR1 DFQATT and CDR2 SNEGSKA (reference sequence). Deletions cut 5 bases from V and 5 bases from J, with 10 bases between. The CDR3 loop reads CSALDGDQPQHF. The CDR3 DNA reads TGCAGTGCTTTGGACGGAGATCAGCCCCAGCATTTT.

This clonotype was picked up a small number of times. J is TRBJ2-7 and V is TRBV27; D possibly matches TRBD1 or TRBD2 (5 bases each). The CDR3 has 14 residues. Per the germline V gene, CDR1 is MNHEY and CDR2 is SMNVEV (reference sequence). The ends were cut back, 4 bases at V and 3 bases at J, with 13 bases in the middle. CDR3 sequence reads: CASSWGWDSYEQYF. In DNA form, the CDR3 reads TGTGCCAGCAGTTGGGGGTGGGATAGCTACGAGCAGTACTTC.

The rearrangement joins TRBV12-3 or TRBV12-4 to TRBJ2-1; D is possibly TRBD2 (7 bases). Trimming removed 2 bases from V and 8 bases from J, with 16 bases in between. The CDR3 totals 15 residues. The CDR3 DNA reads TGTGCCAGCAGTTTAAGGGGGAGGGGAAACGATGAGCAGTTCTTC. Protein: CASSLRGRGNDEQFF.

The gene calls are TRBV3-1 and TRBJ2-7, with a weak D call TRBD2 (5 bases). The ends were cut back, 1 base at V and 7 bases at J, with 14 bases in the middle. CDR1 and CDR2 from the germline V gene are LGHDT and YNNKEL (reference sequence). The CDR3 consists of 14 residues. The CDR3 region is CASSQVGASGEQYF. For the CDR3, the DNA is TGTGCCAGCAGCCAAGTGGGAGCGAGTGGTGAGCAGTACTTC.

This clonotype was seen a handful of times. This rearrangement joins TRBV5-6 to TRBJ1-5; perhaps TRBD1 as D (5 bases). Germline CDR1 reads SGHDT; CDR2 reads YYEEEE. The CDR3 has 15 amino acids. The V gene lost 4 bases and the J gene lost 4 bases, with 15 bases spanning the gap. The CDR3 protein is CASSRGPNLNQPQHF. The CDR3 bases are TGTGCCAGCAGCAGGGGACCGAACTTAAATCAGCCCCAGCATTTT.

The rearrangement links TRBV9 to TRBJ2-5; perhaps TRBD2 as D (6 bases). The V end lost 4 bases, the J end lost 5 bases, and 18 bases lay between the germline ends. CDR1 is SGDLS, CDR2 YYNGEE, per germline. This CDR3 has 15 residues. CDR3 nucleotide sequence: TGTGCCAGCAGCCAGATTACGGGGGAAAGGGAGACCCAGTACTTC. Its translation: CASSQITGERETQYF. The whole variable domain, filled in from reference TRBV9 and TRBJ2-5, reads DSGVTQTPKHLITATGQRVTLRCSPRSGDLSVYWYQQSLDQGLQFLIQYYNGEERAKGNILERFSAQQFPDLHSELNLSSLELGDSALYFCASSQITGERETQYFGPGTRLLVL.

V is TRBV12-3 or TRBV12-4 and J is TRBJ1-2, with a tentative D call TRBD1 (5 bases). Trimming took 6 bases from V and 7 from J, leaving 18 bases between them. CDR3 length: 14 amino acids. The CDR3 region has the DNA TGTGCCAGCAGCTATTGGGGCGGGGGATCTGGCTACACCTTC. Its translation is CASSYWGGGSGYTF.

This clonotype was seen only a few times. The rearrangement links TRBV7-7 to TRBJ2-2, with D possibly matching TRBD2 (6 bases). From germline, CDR1 is SSHAT and CDR2 FNYEAQ (reference sequence). V was trimmed by 3 bases and J by 0 bases, leaving 20 bases between them. This CDR3 has 19 residues. The CDR3 reads CASSFTGPRGNANTGELFF. DNA of the CDR3: TGTGCCAGCAGCTTTACGGGACCACGGGGGAACGCGAACACCGGGGAGCTGTTTTTT.

The genes are TRBV6-1 and TRBJ2-3; D gene unclear. V was trimmed by 1 base and J by 10 bases, leaving 9 bases between them. Germline V CDR1 and CDR2: MNHNS, SASEGT. CDR3 length equals 12 residues. CDR3 residues: CASSEGDRAQYF. In DNA, the CDR3 is TGTGCCAGCAGTGAAGGAGATCGTGCGCAGTATTTT.

The V gene is TRBV11-2, the J gene TRBJ2-1, with 10 bases lining up with TRBD2. Germline V gene sequence: CDR1 SGHAT, CDR2 FQNNGV. J was trimmed by 5 bases and V by 5 bases; bases with no gene match: 6. This CDR3 contains 15 residues. CDR3 protein: CASSQLAGPHNEQFF. DNA of the CDR3: TGTGCCAGCAGCCAACTAGCGGGACCCCACAATGAGCAGTTCTTC.

For this clonotype: The germline gene is not matched at one end of the junction; a read error may be the cause. The chain carries TRBV7-6 and TRBJ1-1, with D unclear. CDR1 and CDR2 (germline): SGHVS, FNYEAQ. The CDR3 length is 17 residues. CDR3 DNA: TGTGTCAGCAGCTTAGACGGGCCAAGCGGAGGGAACACTGAAGCTTTCTTT. Translated: CVSSLDGPSGGNTEAFF.

The chain carries TRBV7-9 and TRBJ2-6; TRBD2 agrees at 12 bases. CDR1 and CDR2 from the germline V gene are SEHNR and FQNEAQ (reference sequence). Unmatched junction bases numbered 4, after V lost 6 bases and J lost 1 base. CDR3 length: 17 residues. CDR3: CASRVGTSGSGANVLTF. The CDR3 DNA is TGTGCCAGCAGGGTTGGGACTAGCGGGTCTGGGGCCAACGTCCTGACTTTC.